The following is a T cell receptor beta chain sequence with its context. This sample stems from a study of blood T cell repertoires in COVID-19. Study as a whole: Sites in the United States, Italy and Spain provided acute and convalescent COVID-19 samples. In each case, the material was cDNA or gDNA derived from T cells, B-cell-depleted T cells, or PBMCs.

Trimming cost V 5 bases and J 8 bases; bases outside gene matches: 6. The CDR3 is 13 amino acids. Germline loops: CDR1 SGHTA, CDR2 FQGNSA. How the authors handled the data: Estimation of nucleated cell counts was performed using reference gene primer amplification. Produced via immunoSEQ multiplex PCR; TCRdb's table is partial and in-frame only. Clonal size and the V and J genes are those of that table, whereas D and trimming came from the DNA. The repertoire holds about 70,000 clones, with 75% to 85% as singletons. The specimen sequenced was peripheral blood. The receptor was isolated from a man between 25 and 39 years old with COVID-19, enrolled during active disease. The chain uses TRBV7-2 and TRBJ1-2; 9 positions match TRBD1. The CDR3 DNA follows: TGTGCCAGCAGCACGGGACAGGGATTAGGCTACACCTTC. Residues: CASSTGQGLGYTF.